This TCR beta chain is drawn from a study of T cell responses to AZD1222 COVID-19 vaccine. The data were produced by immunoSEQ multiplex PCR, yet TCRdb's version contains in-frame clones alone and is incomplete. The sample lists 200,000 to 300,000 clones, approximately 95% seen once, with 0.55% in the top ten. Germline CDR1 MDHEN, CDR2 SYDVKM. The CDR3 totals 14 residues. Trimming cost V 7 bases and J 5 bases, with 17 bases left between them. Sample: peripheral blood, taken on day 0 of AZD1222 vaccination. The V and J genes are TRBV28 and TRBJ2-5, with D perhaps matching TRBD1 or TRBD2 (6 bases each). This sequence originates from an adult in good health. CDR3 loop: CASIEGGSGETQYF. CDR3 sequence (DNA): TGTGCCAGCATCGAGGGGGGATCAGGCGAGACCCAGTACTTC.